This entry is about one T cell receptor (beta chain). CDR3 length equals 15 residues. V lost 6 bases to trimming and J lost 3 bases; unmatched junction nucleotides: 5. Germline loops: CDR1 MDHEN, CDR2 SYDVKM. TCRdb used MiXCR to reprocess the RT-PCR reads, holding one entry per CDR3 protein. This repertoire shows approximately 430,000 distinct CDR3 sequences, approximately 16% found once; its top ten account for around 6.8%. The record originates from a study of patients and donors after allogeneic stem cell transplantation. The chain recombines TRBV28 with TRBJ2-4; 10 bases are a match to TRBD2. The receptor's source is a human donor who was either an allogeneic HSCT recipient or a stem cell or donor lymphocyte infusion donor (not recorded which). It is not recorded whose cells these are; they may come from a transplant donor. The sample taken for sequencing was blood, either unsorted or a sorted T cell fraction (not recorded which). This CDR3 reads CASSFSGRGKNIQYF. For the CDR3, the DNA is TGTGCCAGCAGCTTCAGCGGGAGGGGCAAAAACATTCAGTACTTC.